This T cell receptor (beta chain) was documented in a study of blood T cells in healthy people across ages. Study-wide points: PBMC samples, being unsorted, prevented any conclusive comparison of naive and antigen-experienced cells. Donor CMV status, an unknown factor, possibly confounded changes in expanded clonotypes.

Every donor contributed about 10 milliliters of peripheral blood by blood draw. A note on this clonotype: Its antigen is currently unknown.

Trimming removed 5 bases at V and 0 bases at J, with 22 bases between. This CDR3 comprises 18 residues. Germline lookup yields CDR1 KGHSH and CDR2 LQKENI. PCR was performed a second time for about 7 to 12 cycles using a sample-barcoded 5' primer and a J-beta primer mix. In TCRdb, the 5' RACE reads were re-called with MiXCR into one record per CDR3 protein. This repertoire shows some 700,000 distinct CDR3 sequences, roughly 44% found once; its top ten account for approximately 22%. The sample taken for sequencing was blood. This receptor was identified in a woman aged 55-69 years in good health. The V call is TRBV18, the J call TRBJ1-1; the D gene is possibly TRBD1 (6 bases). In nucleotides, the CDR3 is TGTGCCAGCTCAAATTTTCAGGGGACCCCCCAGATGAACACTGAAGCTTTCTTT. It codes for CASSNFQGTPQMNTEAFF.